This record covers a single T cell receptor (beta chain). The data stem from a study of blood T cell dynamics during melanoma immunotherapy. The data were produced by immunoSEQ multiplex PCR, yet TCRdb's version contains in-frame clones alone and is incomplete. Among roughly 12,000 clones listed, approximately 88% were seen once. The CDR3 is made up of 14 amino acids. V was cut by 2 bases and J by 8 bases, with 12 bases left in between. Germline loops: CDR1 SGHNT, CDR2 YENEEA. As for time point: week 3, after first cycle of checkpoint inhibitor. Here the sequenced sample was blood, taken from a patient treated with checkpoint blockade. The chain links TRBV11-3 to TRBJ2-2; D gene uncertain. The source of this sequence is a human donor with melanoma. Here the CDR3 DNA reads TGTGCCAGCAGCTTACTTGGCCGGAAAGGGGAGCTGTTTTTT. It specifies CASSLLGRKGELFF.